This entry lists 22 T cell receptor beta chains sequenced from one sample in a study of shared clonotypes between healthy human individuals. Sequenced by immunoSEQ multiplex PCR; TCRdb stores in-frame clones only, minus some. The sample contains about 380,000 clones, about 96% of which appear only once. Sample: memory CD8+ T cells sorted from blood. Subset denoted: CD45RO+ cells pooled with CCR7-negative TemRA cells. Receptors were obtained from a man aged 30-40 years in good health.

The CDR3 sequence: CASRTSAYNEQFF. CDR3 bases: TGTGCCAGCAGGACTAGCGCCTACAATGAGCAGTTCTTC. The chain recombines TRBV6-1 with TRBJ2-1; 8 bases are a match to TRBD2. With V trimmed by 6 bases and J by 2 bases, 0 bases remained unmatched. The CDR3 totals 13 residues. Germline values: CDR1 MNHNS, CDR2 SASEGT.

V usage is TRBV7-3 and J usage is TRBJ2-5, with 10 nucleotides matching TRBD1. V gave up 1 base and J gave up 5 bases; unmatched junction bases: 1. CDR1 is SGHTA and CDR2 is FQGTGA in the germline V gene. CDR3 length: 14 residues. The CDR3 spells CASSLKGQGETQYF. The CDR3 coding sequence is TGTGCCAGCAGCTTAAAGGGACAGGGGGAGACCCAGTACTTC.

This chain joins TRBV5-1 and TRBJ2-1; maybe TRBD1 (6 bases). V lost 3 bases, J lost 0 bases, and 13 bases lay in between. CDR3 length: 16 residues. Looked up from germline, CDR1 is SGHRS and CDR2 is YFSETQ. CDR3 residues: CASSYQGTSSYNEQFF. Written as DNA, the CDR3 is TGCGCCAGCAGCTACCAGGGGACGAGCTCCTACAATGAGCAGTTCTTC.

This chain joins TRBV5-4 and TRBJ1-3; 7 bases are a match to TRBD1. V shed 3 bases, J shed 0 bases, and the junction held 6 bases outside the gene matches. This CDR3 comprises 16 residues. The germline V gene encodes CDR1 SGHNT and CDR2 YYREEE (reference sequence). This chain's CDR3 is CASSSRTGLSGNTIYF. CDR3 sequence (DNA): TGTGCCAGCAGCTCCCGGACAGGACTCTCTGGAAACACCATATATTTT.

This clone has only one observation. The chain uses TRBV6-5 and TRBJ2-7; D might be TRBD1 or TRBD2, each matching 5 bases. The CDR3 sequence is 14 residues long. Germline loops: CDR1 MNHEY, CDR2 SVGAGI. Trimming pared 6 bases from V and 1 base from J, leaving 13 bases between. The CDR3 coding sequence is TGTGCCAGCAGGTGGGGACCGCGATCCTACGAGCAGTACTTC. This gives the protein CASRWGPRSYEQYF.

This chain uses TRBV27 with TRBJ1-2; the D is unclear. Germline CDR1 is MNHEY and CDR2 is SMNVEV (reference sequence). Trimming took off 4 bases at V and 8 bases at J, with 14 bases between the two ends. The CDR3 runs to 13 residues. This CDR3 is CASSSPGVWGYTF. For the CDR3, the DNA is TGTGCCAGCAGTTCGCCCGGTGTTTGGGGCTACACCTTC.

The CDR3 loop reads CASSLGSGPYTGELFF. Written as DNA, the CDR3 is TGTGCCAGCAGCCTGGGGAGCGGGCCTTACACCGGGGAGCTGTTTTTT. The chain employs TRBV11-1 and TRBJ2-2; possible D gene TRBD2, 6 bases. Germline CDR1 is SGHAT and CDR2 is FQDESV (reference sequence). V lost 5 bases to trimming and J lost 3 bases, with 16 bases between them. The CDR3 is 16 residues long.

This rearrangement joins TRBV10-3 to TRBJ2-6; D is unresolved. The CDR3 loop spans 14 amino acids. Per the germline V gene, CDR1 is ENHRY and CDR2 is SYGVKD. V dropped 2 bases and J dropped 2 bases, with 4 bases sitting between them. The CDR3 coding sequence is TGTGCCATCAGTGAGGCAGCTGGGGCCAACGTCCTGACTTTC. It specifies CAISEAAGANVLTF.

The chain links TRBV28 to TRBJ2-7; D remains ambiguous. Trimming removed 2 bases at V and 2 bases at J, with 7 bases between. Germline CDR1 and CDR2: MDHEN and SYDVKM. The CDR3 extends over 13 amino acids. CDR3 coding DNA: TGTGCCAGCAGTTTAAACCCCGCCTACGAGCAGTACTTC. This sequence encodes CASSLNPAYEQYF.

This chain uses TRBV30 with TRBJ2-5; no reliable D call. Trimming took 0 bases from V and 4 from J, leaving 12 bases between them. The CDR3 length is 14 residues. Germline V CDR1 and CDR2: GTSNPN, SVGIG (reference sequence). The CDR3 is CAWSVSGRRETQYF. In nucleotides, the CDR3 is TGTGCCTGGAGTGTTTCCGGAAGACGAGAGACCCAGTACTTC.

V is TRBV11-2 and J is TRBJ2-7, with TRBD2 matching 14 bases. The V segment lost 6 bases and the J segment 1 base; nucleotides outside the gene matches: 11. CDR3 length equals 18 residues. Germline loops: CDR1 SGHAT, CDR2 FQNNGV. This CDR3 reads CASRQPGTSGSLSYEQYF. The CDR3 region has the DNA TGTGCCAGCAGACAGCCCGGGACTAGCGGGAGCCTTTCCTACGAGCAGTACTTC.

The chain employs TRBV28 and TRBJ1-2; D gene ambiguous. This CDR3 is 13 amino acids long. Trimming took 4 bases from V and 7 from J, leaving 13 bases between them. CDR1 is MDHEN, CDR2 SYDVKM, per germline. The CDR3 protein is CASSYSSRPGYTF. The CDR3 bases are TGTGCCAGCAGTTACAGCTCGAGGCCTGGCTACACCTTC.

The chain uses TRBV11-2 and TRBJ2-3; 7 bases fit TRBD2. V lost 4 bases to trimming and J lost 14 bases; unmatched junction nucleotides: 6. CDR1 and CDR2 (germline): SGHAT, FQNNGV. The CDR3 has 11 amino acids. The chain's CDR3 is CASSSGGRGYF. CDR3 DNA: TGTGCCAGCAGCTCCGGCGGGAGAGGGTATTTT.

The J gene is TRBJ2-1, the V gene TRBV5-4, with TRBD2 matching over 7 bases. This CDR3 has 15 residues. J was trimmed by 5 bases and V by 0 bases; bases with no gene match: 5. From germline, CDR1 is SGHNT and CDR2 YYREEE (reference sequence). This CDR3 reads CASSLAGLPNNEQFF. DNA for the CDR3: TGTGCCAGCAGCTTGGCGGGACTACCCAACAATGAGCAGTTCTTC.

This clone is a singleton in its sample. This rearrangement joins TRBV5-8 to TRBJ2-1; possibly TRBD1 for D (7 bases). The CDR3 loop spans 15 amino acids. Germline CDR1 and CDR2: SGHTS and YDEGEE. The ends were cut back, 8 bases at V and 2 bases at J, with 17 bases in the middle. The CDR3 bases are TGTGCCAGTCTAACGTCAGGGGGGACCTACAATGAGCAGTTCTTC. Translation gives CASLTSGGTYNEQFF.

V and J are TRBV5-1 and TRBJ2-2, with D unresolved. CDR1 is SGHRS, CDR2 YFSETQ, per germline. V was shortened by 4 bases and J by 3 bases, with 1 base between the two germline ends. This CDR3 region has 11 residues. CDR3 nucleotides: TGCGCCAGCAGCGACACCGGGGAGCTGTTTTTT. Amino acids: CASSDTGELFF. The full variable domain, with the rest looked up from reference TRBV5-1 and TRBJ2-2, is KAGVTQTPRYLIKTRGQQVTLSCSPISGHRSVSWYQQTPGQGLQFLFEYFSETQRNKGNFPGRFSGRQFSNSRSEMNVSTLELGDSALYLCASSDTGELFFGEGSRLTVL.

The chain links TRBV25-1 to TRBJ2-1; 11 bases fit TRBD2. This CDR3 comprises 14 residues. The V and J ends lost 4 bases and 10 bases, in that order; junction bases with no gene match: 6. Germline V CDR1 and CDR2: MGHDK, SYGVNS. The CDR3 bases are TGTGCCAGCAGTGTTAGCGGGAGGGCCGGCGAGCAGTTCTTC. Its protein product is CASSVSGRAGEQFF.

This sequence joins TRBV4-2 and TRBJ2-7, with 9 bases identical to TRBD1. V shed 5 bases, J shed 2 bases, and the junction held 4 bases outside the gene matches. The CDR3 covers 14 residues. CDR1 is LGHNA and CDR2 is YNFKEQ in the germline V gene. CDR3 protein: CASSYGTGPYEQYF. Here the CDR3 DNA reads TGTGCCAGCAGCTATGGGACAGGGCCCTACGAGCAGTACTTC.

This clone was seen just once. The CDR3 region is CTSSQIRLAGGPNNEQFF. The CDR3 nucleotides read TGCACCAGCAGCCAAATCAGACTAGCGGGAGGGCCAAACAATGAGCAGTTCTTC. V is TRBV1 and J is TRBJ2-1; the table's D gene call, TRBD2, was not cross checked with the DNA. TRBV1 is shown as a pseudogene. The CDR3 has 18 residues.

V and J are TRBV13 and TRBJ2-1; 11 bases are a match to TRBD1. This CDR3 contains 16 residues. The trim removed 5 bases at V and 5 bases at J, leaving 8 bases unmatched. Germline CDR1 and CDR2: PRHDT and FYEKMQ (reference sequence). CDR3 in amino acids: CASSPRDRGKDNEQFF. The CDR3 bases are TGTGCCAGCAGCCCTCGGGACAGGGGGAAAGACAATGAGCAGTTCTTC.

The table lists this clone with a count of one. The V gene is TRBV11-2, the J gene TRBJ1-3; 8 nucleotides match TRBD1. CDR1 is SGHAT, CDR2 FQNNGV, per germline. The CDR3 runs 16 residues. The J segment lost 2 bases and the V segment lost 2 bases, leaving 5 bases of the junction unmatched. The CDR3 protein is CASSLITGGPGNTIYF. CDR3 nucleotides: TGTGCCAGCAGCTTAATTACAGGGGGACCTGGAAACACCATATATTTT.

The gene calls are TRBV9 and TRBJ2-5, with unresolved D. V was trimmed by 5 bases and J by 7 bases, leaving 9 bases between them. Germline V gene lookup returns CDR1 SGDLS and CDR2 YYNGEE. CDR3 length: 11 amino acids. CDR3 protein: CASSLEGTQYF. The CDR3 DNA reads TGTGCCAGCAGTCTGGAAGGGACCCAGTACTTC.